This T cell receptor (beta chain) emerged from a study of patients and donors after allogeneic stem cell transplantation. This CDR3 spans 15 amino acids. Germline-derived CDR1 and CDR2 are DFQATT and SNEGSKA (reference sequence). The V and J ends lost 1 base and 8 bases respectively, with 20 bases between them. TCRdb passed the RT-PCR reads through MiXCR, listing each CDR3 protein once. This table has approximately 410,000 distinct CDR3 sequences, roughly 16% appearing once. This receptor was obtained from a human donor who was either an allogeneic HSCT recipient or a stem cell or donor lymphocyte infusion donor (not recorded which). It is not recorded whose cells these are; they may come from a transplant donor. This chain joins TRBV20-1 and TRBJ1-2, with D maybe TRBD1 (5 bases). The specimen was blood, either unsorted or a sorted T cell fraction (not recorded which). CDR3 nucleotides: TGCAGTGCTAGAGGGTTTGACAGAGAGACTAGGGGCTACACCTTC. It encodes CSARGFDRETRGYTF.